The 7 T cell receptor beta chains below all came from one sample that was sequenced in a study of blood T cell repertoires in COVID-19. Here immunoSEQ multiplex PCR was the method, and the copy in TCRdb shows in-frame clones only, minus some. The table includes around 150,000 clones, over 80% detected once. Source material: peripheral blood. The receptors were gathered from a woman aged 50 to 60 with acute or convalescent COVID-19.

The rearrangement links TRBV6-1 to TRBJ1-4; 7 positions match TRBD1. Germline CDR1 reads MNHNS; CDR2 reads SASEGT. Trimming removed 2 bases from V and 3 bases from J; junction bases left unmatched: 3. This CDR3 is 15 amino acids long. In nucleotides, the CDR3 is TGTGCCAGCAGTGAATACGGGACAGCTAATGAAAAACTGTTTTTT. Its protein product is CASSEYGTANEKLFF.

The chain carries TRBV3-1 (or the pseudogene TRBV3-2) and TRBJ2-7; 11 nucleotides align to TRBD2. This CDR3 region has 14 residues. Losses at the gene ends were 7 bases for V and 2 bases for J; bases not matched to a gene: 4. Germline V lookup: CDR1 LGHDT, CDR2 YNNKEL (reference sequence). The CDR3 DNA follows: TGTGCCAGCACGGATAGCGGGAGGGCCTACGAGCAGTACTTC. Amino acid sequence: CASTDSGRAYEQYF.

The chain is built from TRBV11-2 and TRBJ1-1; D gene unclear. The CDR3 runs 15 residues. Germline values: CDR1 SGHAT, CDR2 FQNNGV. V lost 1 base and J 6 bases, leaving 15 bases between the germline ends. CDR3 loop: CASSLARRRAPEAFF. The CDR3 coding sequence is TGTGCCAGCAGCTTAGCCCGCCGGAGGGCCCCTGAAGCTTTCTTT.

The chain carries TRBV5-4 and TRBJ2-3; 7 bases are shared with TRBD2. The CDR3 is 15 amino acids. The V gene's germline CDR1 is SGHNT and CDR2 YYREEE (reference sequence). After removal of 0 bases from V and 3 bases from J, the junction contained 4 bases not matched to a gene. CDR3 sequence (DNA): TGTGCCAGCAGCTTGGCGGGAGCGGGGACAGATACGCAGTATTTT. As protein: CASSLAGAGTDTQYF.

The chain uses TRBV19 and TRBJ1-1; the match to TRBD1 covers 7 bases. This CDR3 has 15 residues. Germline trimming cut 5 bases from V and 2 bases from J; bases unmatched to any gene: 8. Per the germline V gene, CDR1 is LNHDA and CDR2 is SQIVND (reference sequence). CDR3 loop: CASSFSGTDNTEAFF. The DNA of the CDR3 is TGTGCCAGTAGTTTCTCCGGGACAGATAACACTGAAGCTTTCTTT.

V is TRBV9 and J is TRBJ1-5; D gene ambiguous. The V end was cut by 7 bases, the J end by 4 bases, with 6 bases between. Germline CDR1 and CDR2: SGDLS and YYNGEE. CDR3 length: 11 amino acids. CDR3 sequence (DNA): TGTGCCAGCGGAGGGAATCAGCCCCAGCATTTT. Translated, it gives CASGGNQPQHF. The full variable domain, with the rest looked up from reference TRBV9 and TRBJ1-5, is DSGVTQTPKHLITATGQRVTLRCSPRSGDLSVYWYQQSLDQGLQFLIQYYNGEERAKGNILERFSAQQFPDLHSELNLSSLELGDSALYFCASGGNQPQHFGDGTRLSIL.

V usage is TRBV4-2 and J usage is TRBJ2-3, with D unclear. The CDR3 consists of 16 residues. The V gene lost 0 bases and the J gene lost 4 bases, with 14 bases spanning the gap. Germline CDR1 is LGHNA and CDR2 is YNFKEQ. DNA for the CDR3: TGTGCCAGCAGCCAAGAGGTCGCCCTTCGGGCAGATACGCAGTATTTT. This codes for CASSQEVALRADTQYF.